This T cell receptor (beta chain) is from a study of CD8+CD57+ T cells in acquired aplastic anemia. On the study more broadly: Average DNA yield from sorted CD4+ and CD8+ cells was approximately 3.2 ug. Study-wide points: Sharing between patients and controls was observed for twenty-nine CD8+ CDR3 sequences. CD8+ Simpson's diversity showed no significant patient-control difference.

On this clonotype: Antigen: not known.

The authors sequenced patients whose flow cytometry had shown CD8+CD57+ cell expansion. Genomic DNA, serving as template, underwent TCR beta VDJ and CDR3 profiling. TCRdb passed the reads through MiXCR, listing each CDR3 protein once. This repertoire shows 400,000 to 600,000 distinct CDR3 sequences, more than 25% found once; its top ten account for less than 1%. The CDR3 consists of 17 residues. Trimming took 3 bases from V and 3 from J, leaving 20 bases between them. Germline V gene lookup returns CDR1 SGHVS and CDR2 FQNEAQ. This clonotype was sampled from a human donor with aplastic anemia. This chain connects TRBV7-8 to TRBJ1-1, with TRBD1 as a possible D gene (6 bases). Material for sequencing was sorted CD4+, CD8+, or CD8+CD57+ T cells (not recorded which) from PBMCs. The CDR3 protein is CASSFPPGQLEDTEAFF. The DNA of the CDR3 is TGTGCCAGCAGCTTCCCCCCGGGACAATTAGAGGACACTGAAGCTTTCTTT. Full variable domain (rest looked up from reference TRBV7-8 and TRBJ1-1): GAGVSQSPRYKVAKRGQDVALRCDPISGHVSLFWYQQALGQGPEFLTYFQNEAQLDKSGLPSDRFFAERPEGSVSTLKIQRTQQEDSAVYLCASSFPPGQLEDTEAFFGQGTRLTVV.